This T cell receptor (beta chain) derives from a study of cytomegalovirus exposure and HLA in healthy donors (dated by TCRdb to 2017 to 2019). For the wider study: An earlier analysis of approximately 640 of the donors reported 250 to 300 Gb of sequence data and 117 million unique TCR beta sequences from some 180 million T cells. Roughly 300 gigabases of sequencing data and approximately 84 million unique TCR sequences were included in an early release covering several hundred HLA-typed donors. Of the 300 to 500 genotyped donors, less than 90% were placed in the genetic ancestry cluster associated with self-reported Caucasian donors. The study aimed to test whether cataloging public T cell receptors could reveal signatures of past pathogen exposure. The study profiled the T cell repertoires of 500 to 800 subjects by immunosequencing and related them to cytomegalovirus serostatus. A separate validation cohort of 90 to 150 different subjects was used in addition to the approximately 700-subject first cohort. To predict cytomegalovirus infection status, the study combined high-throughput TCR immunosequencing, statistical association of individual TCRs with disease status, and machine learning. A later analysis re-examined previously published TCR beta repertoires from around 670 donors and added high-resolution HLA genotyping to investigate patterns of TCR occurrence. Rather than using new phenotypic data, the later analysis identified candidate immune exposures from TCR beta sequences and from how often those sequences occurred across donors. In an earlier analysis of around 540 of the donors, high-throughput TCR beta sequencing was used to judge whether each TCR beta V gene segment behaved as functional or pseudogenic. Donor age, sex, ethnicity and CMV serostatus were collected together with the repertoire data. A later genetic analysis took genome-wide SNP genotypes for about three fifths of the roughly 670 donors and used that subset as a discovery cohort. All discovery cohort repertoires had been generated on a single sequencing platform. Class I and class II HLA loci were covered by the typing at four-digit resolution. Typing coverage varied by locus: 629-630 donors for A, B, C, DRB1 and DQB1; 500 to 550 for DQA1; over 600 for DPA1; approximately 490 for DPB1. Roughly 5 DR-DQ haplotypes were handled as single units for association and clustering, since linkage in the cohort was strong. Across about 380 genotyped donors of the cohort, an average of roughly 250,000 unique TCR beta nucleotide sequences per donor were sequenced, and around 19% of those sequences were non-productive. What the work shows at the level of the full study, not this receptor alone: While some public TCRs were present in many individuals, most TCR sequences turned up only very rarely across donors. In vitro tests confirmed that three of the cytomegalovirus-associated TCR beta chains recognize cytomegalovirus antigens. For the cohort, immune exposure information was limited to CMV serostatus. Assigning TCR associations to individual alleles was difficult when HLA alleles, especially DR and DQ, strongly co-occurred. The cohort was sequenced for TCR beta chains only, and without alpha or paired-chain data the features that could be detected were limited. A later analysis found that TCR association rates varied across HLA loci, with DRB1 alleles showing the most associated TCRs and HLA-C alleles the fewest. The presence/absence analyses assumed that sequencing depth was roughly uniform across donors, and that assumption may not be true. The 87-base-pair reads could not distinguish some IMGT-functional V segments, including TRBV6-2 and TRBV6-3, so those segments were excluded. The study listed 150 to 200 TCR beta chains as associated with cytomegalovirus. According to a later analysis, most CMV-associated TCR beta chains appeared to be HLA-restricted, and the HLA associations seemed to be driven largely by CMV exposure. Specific HLA alleles were associated with 15,000 to 20,000 TCR beta sequences at a false discovery rate of 0.05 in a later analysis. The authors suggested that the approach could potentially be extended to other disease states and immunological phenotypes. A further reported finding was that TCR beta sequences accurately predicted the HLA-A and HLA-B alleles for most subjects in the first cohort. In a later genetic analysis, a missense DCLRE1C variant was associated with V-gene and J-gene trimming of TCR beta chains, and the association was replicated in an independent cohort. Because HLA typing was unavailable for some donors at each locus, only the typed subset was used in association tests. Correlated functional status among segregating V segments might reflect linkage disequilibrium, but an unknown experimental factor could not be ruled out. In a later analysis, HLA-associated TCR beta chains showed more clonal expansion and lower generation probabilities than non-associated chains that were equally common. Broadly in line with IMGT annotations, most TCR beta V segments showed up in productive rearrangements about 87% or about 30% of the time in an earlier analysis of 587 of the donors. The sequencing pipeline was judged likely to have produced a cluster of highly shared sequence variants as a technical artifact. The earlier analysis of approximately 540 of the donors excluded roughly 17 rarely observed V segments, including chromosome 9 orphons, because counts were too low. In a later analysis, several top co-occurrence clusters were reported to appear linked to parvovirus B19, influenza, CMV and Epstein-Barr virus. According to a later genetic analysis, donors in an Asian-associated ancestry cluster had fewer N-insertions in productive TCRs than the approximately 630-donor mean. The classifier was reported to diagnose cytomegalovirus status with high specificity and sensitivity in both the original and validation cohorts.

The cohort was made up of 500 to 850 healthy bone marrow donors. At the time of sampling, every cohort member was nominally healthy, though immune exposures that went unrecorded were likely present. The donor was CMV seropositive and belonged to the group of 250 to 300 seropositive cohort members. Every donor gave a peripheral blood sample, and the peripheral blood mononuclear cells from that sample were used for TCR beta sequencing. The Qiagen DNeasy Blood Extraction Kit was used to extract genomic DNA from the blood cell samples. Points on this clone: This clone's antigen is unknown. No clone much larger than this one lies a single base away; base qualities are absent.

The CDR3 covers 15 residues, taking in both the cysteine and the phenylalanine. Only the CDR3 region is kept as DNA, spanning 45 bases read in frame from base 1. Unmatched junction bases come to 5, with V trimmed by 5 bases and J by 0 bases. From a lookup of the germline V gene, CDR1 and CDR2 are SGHVS and FQNEAQ. Library method: the immunoSEQ multiplex PCR assay. The multiplex PCR relied on a mix of 60 forward primers for TCR Vbeta segments and 13 reverse primers for TCR Jbeta segments. Amplification of the CDR3 region of rearranged TCR beta genes was performed with a multiplex PCR assay on genomic DNA. The amplified TCR beta libraries were sequenced on the Illumina HiSeq System as 87-base-pair reads. As for the authors' bioinformatics: A later analysis counted about 76 million unique TCR beta chains across the 640 or so repertoires, and around 9.9 million of these chains were shared by at least two donors. Raw reads were error-corrected and collapsed into unique sequences by a nearest-neighbor algorithm in which closely related sequences were merged to remove PCR and sequencing errors. CDR3 sequences were aligned to IMGT reference sequences to assign V, D and J gene segments. For a sequence to be retained, a match of at least six nucleotides to both a V gene segment and a J gene segment was required. A rearrangement counted as productive if the CDR3 had no stop codons and remained in frame with V and J, and every other rearrangement counted as non-productive. CDR3 was defined by IMGT convention, running from the second conserved V-encoded cysteine to the conserved J-encoded phenylalanine. In an earlier analysis of approximately 590 of the donors, sequences lacking an unambiguous match to a single V gene segment were excluded. In an earlier analysis of approximately 590 of the donors, V segments were called functional above 56.7% productive rearrangements and were called segregating when the between-donor standard deviation exceeded 5%. A statistical classification framework was developed to diagnose cytomegalovirus status using the catalog of TCR beta chain sequences. A later analysis assigned V and J genes by comparing TCR nucleotide sequences with IMGT/GENE-DB human TR gene sequences. The TCRdist pipeline was used in a later analysis to assign CDR3 sequences and most-parsimonious VDJ recombination scenarios. In a later analysis, each TCR beta chain was defined by its CDR3 amino acid sequence together with its V-gene family, and reads without a unique V-gene family were excluded. As a way to deal with suspected cross-contamination and a sequencing artifact, a later analysis dropped over 550 nucleotide sequences that were highly shared and had low generation probability. In a later analysis, a clonal expansion index was calculated for each public chain from normalized within-repertoire ranks of inferred template counts. In a later analysis, generation probabilities were computed using a VDJ recombination model fitted to out-of-frame rearrangements, and the results were checked against IGoR. Hypergeometric tests were used in a later analysis to score TCR-TCR, TCR-HLA and TCR-CMV co-occurrence, with a repertoire-size bias correction applied to the TCR pairs. In a later analysis, false discovery rates were estimated by permuting HLA or CMV assignments 20 times. In a later analysis, co-occurring TCRs were grouped using DBSCAN, and TCRdist sequence similarity was added for clustering within HLA-allele-positive subsets. Co-occurrence clustering excluded repertoires with fewer than 30,000 or more than 120,000 public chains, plus five with anomalous nucleotide sharing. This is the immuneACCESS table as TCRdb keeps it, with only in-frame sequences that have V and J called. A part of the clones is gone; compared with another copy, unresolved V genes explain less than half, and the rest is unexplained. That table gives V, J and clone size, and the DNA gave D and trimming. This sample holds 150,000 to 200,000 clones; 65% to 70% were observed only once. Jointly, the top ten make up approximately 4.5% of the sample.

The sequenced sample consisted of PBMCs. The TCR sequence derives from a woman under 30 in good health and CMV-seropositive. The chain couples TRBV7-8 to TRBJ2-7; a stretch of 9 junction bases matches TRBD1. The sequence in DNA is TGTGCCAGCAGCCCCTGGACAGGGGTCTCCTACGAGCAGTACTTC. Protein translation: CASSPWTGVSYEQYF.